This T cell receptor beta chain stems from a study of blood T cell repertoires in COVID-19. Study-wide context: There were acute and convalescent COVID-19 samples, and they came from the United States, Italy and Spain. The cDNA or gDNA used as material had been derived from T cells, B-cell-depleted T cells, or PBMCs.

CDR3 length: 12 residues. The V end was cut by 7 bases, the J end by 8 bases, with 13 bases between. The germline V gene encodes CDR1 SGHRS and CDR2 YFSETQ. Under the authors' procedure: Scientists estimated how many nucleated cells there were by amplifying reference gene primers. Some clones are missing from TCRdb's copy, which holds only in-frame ones; the method was immunoSEQ multiplex PCR. The DNA gave D and trimming, while V, J and clone size come from that table. The data hold under 150,000 clones, with over 70% observed a single time. This chain uses TRBV5-1 with TRBJ2-1; D call uncertain. The TCR was taken from a man older than 75 with active or convalescent COVID-19. The specimen was peripheral blood. DNA of the CDR3: TGCGCCAGCTATACCCAGCTAGATGAGCAGTTCTTC. It specifies CASYTQLDEQFF.